The 3 T cell receptor beta chains below all came from one sample that was sequenced in a study of technical replicates of blood from several donors. Using immunoSEQ multiplex PCR, the repertoire was profiled, and TCRdb retains in-frame clones only, with some absent. Among roughly 61,000 clones listed, 95% to 98% were seen once. Sequenced input: T cells isolated from PBMCs. These receptors all stem from a human donor in good health.

The chain employs TRBV6-6 and TRBJ1-4; D may be TRBD1 (5 bases). V was cut by 0 bases and J by 8 bases, with 16 bases left in between. The CDR3 length is 16 residues. Germline CDR1 reads MNHNY; CDR2 reads SVGAGI (reference sequence). CDR3 bases: TGTGCCAGCAGTTACTCGACGGGGGGGAGGCTCGAAAAACTGTTTTTT. This encodes CASSYSTGGRLEKLFF.

In this sample, this clone turned up once. V usage is TRBV29-1 and J usage is TRBJ2-7; maybe TRBD1 (6 bases). The CDR3 length is 15 residues. The V end lost 3 bases, the J end lost 0 bases, and 15 bases lay between the germline ends. Germline lookup yields CDR1 SQVTM and CDR2 ANQGSEA. The CDR3 DNA reads TGCAGCGTTGAGGGGGCAGGGCGCCCCTCCTACGAGCAGTACTTC. Protein sequence: CSVEGAGRPSYEQYF.

The chain combines TRBV11-3 with TRBJ2-7; D remains unclear. V was shortened by 5 bases and J by 6 bases, with 11 bases between the two germline ends. Germline CDR1 reads SGHNT; CDR2 reads YENEEA. This CDR3 is 12 amino acids long. The CDR3 nucleotides read TGTGCCAGCAGCAGAGAATCTAGCGAGCAGTACTTC. This translates into CASSRESSEQYF. Using reference TRBV11-3 and TRBJ2-7 for the parts outside the CDR3, the full variable domain is EAGVVQSPRYKIIEKKQPVAFWCNPISGHNTLYWYLQNLGQGPELLIRYENEEAVDDSQLPKDRFSAERLKGVDSTLKIQPAELGDSAVYLCASSRESSEQYFGPGTRLTVT.